These 18 T cell receptor beta chains originate from one sample sequenced in a study of cytomegalovirus exposure and HLA in healthy donors. The assay was immunoSEQ multiplex PCR, and TCRdb's table has in-frame clones only and misses some. The sample yields 250,000 to 300,000 clones, 65% to 90% seen once. The sample taken for sequencing was PBMCs. These receptors came from a woman aged 18-29 years in good health and CMV-seronegative.

The CDR3 nucleotides are TGTGCCAGCAAACCACAGGCTTCTAACTATGGCTACACCTTC. Translation: CASKPQASNYGYTF. V gene TRBV6-5 combines with J gene TRBJ1-2; D might be TRBD1 (5 bases). The CDR3 spans 14 residues. V was pared by 7 bases and J by 0 bases, with 12 bases between. The germline CDR1 and CDR2 sequences are MNHEY and SVGAGI.

Regarding this clone: The sample contains more than one DNA sequence encoding this CDR3. V is TRBV6-5 and J is TRBJ2-1, with D possibly being TRBD2 (5 bases). The germline V gene has CDR1 MNHEY and CDR2 SVGAGI. The CDR3 length is 13 residues. Deletions cut 3 bases from V and 7 bases from J, with 10 bases between. The CDR3 nucleotides read TGTGCCAGCAGTTATGATCGAGGGAATGAGCAGTTCTTC. It yields the protein CASSYDRGNEQFF.

V gene TRBV6-5 combines with J gene TRBJ2-1; no definite D call. Trimming shortened V by 6 bases and J by 10 bases, and 13 bases separated the two germline ends. The CDR3 runs to 12 residues. From germline, CDR1 is MNHEY and CDR2 SVGAGI. The CDR3 bases are TGTGCCAGCAGACCCCGAAGCTTGGAGCAGTTCTTC. Translated: CASRPRSLEQFF.

The chain recombines TRBV10-2 with TRBJ2-7; 8 nucleotides match TRBD2. V shed 6 bases and J 3 bases; nucleotides not matched to a gene: 4. This CDR3 has 13 amino acids. Germline V gene data show CDR1 as WSHSY and CDR2 as SAAADI. The CDR3 loop reads CASRGTSFYEQYF. The DNA for the CDR3 is TGCGCCAGCAGGGGGACTAGTTTCTACGAGCAGTACTTC.

The CDR3 DNA is TGTGCCAGTACCTGGGGAGGGTCGGGTGGCTACACCTTC. Protein: CASTWGGSGGYTF. The chain has TRBV19 and TRBJ1-2; no clear D gene. Germline CDR1 LNHDA, CDR2 SQIVND (reference sequence). With 7 bases removed from V and 7 bases from J, the gap between germline ends came to 16 bases. This CDR3 spans 13 amino acids.

The V and J genes are TRBV19 and TRBJ2-7, with D maybe TRBD2 (5 bases). V lost 5 bases and J 4 bases, leaving 12 bases between the germline ends. CDR3 length: 13 residues. The germline CDR1 and CDR2 sequences are LNHDA and SQIVND (reference sequence). The CDR3 DNA reads as TGTGCCAGTAGTGAAAAAGGAGGATACGAGCAGTACTTC. Protein: CASSEKGGYEQYF.

The CDR3 is CASSLDLTSGGDTQYF. CDR3 nucleotides: TGTGCCAGCAGCTTAGACCTGACTAGCGGGGGAGATACGCAGTATTTT. The chain employs TRBV7-9 and TRBJ2-3; 12 positions match TRBD2. V lost 1 base and J lost 5; bases outside the gene matches: 4. CDR1 and CDR2 (germline): SEHNR, FQNEAQ (reference sequence). This CDR3 region has 16 residues.

This clone was seen just once. The chain uses TRBV10-3 and TRBJ2-1; 8 bases fit TRBD1. The length of the CDR3 is 13 residues. V gave up 7 bases and J gave up 5 bases; unmatched junction bases: 4. Germline loops: CDR1 ENHRY, CDR2 SYGVKD. The CDR3 reads CAITGQGNNEQFF. For the CDR3, the DNA is TGTGCCATCACCGGACAGGGAAACAATGAGCAGTTCTTC.

The rearrangement links TRBV7-3 to TRBJ2-4, with D tentatively TRBD2 (5 bases). V shed 5 bases and J shed 6 bases, with 11 bases lying between them. The CDR3 loop spans 13 amino acids. Germline lookup yields CDR1 SGHTA and CDR2 FQGTGA. The CDR3 region has the DNA TGTGCCAGCAGCCCCGAACGGGGAAACATTCAGTACTTC. Its protein is CASSPERGNIQYF.

The chain carries TRBV4-3 and TRBJ1-1; a possible D gene is TRBD1 (5 bases). The CDR3 extends over 12 amino acids. V lost 6 bases and J 5 bases, leaving 10 bases between the germline ends. CDR1 LGHNA and CDR2 YSLEER come from the germline V gene. The CDR3 DNA follows: TGCGCCAGCAGAACCCAGGGAACTGAAGCTTTCTTT. Its protein product is CASRTQGTEAFF.

This clone showed up just a few times. The chain links TRBV9 to TRBJ1-2; possibly TRBD1 for D (6 bases). This CDR3 comprises 13 residues. Trimming left V 2 bases short and J 2 bases short, with 7 bases between. CDR1 SGDLS and CDR2 YYNGEE come from the germline V gene. The CDR3 nucleotides are TGTGCCAGCAGCGTGGACAGCAACTATGGCTACACCTTC. This sequence encodes CASSVDSNYGYTF. Based on the CDR3 plus reference TRBV9 and TRBJ1-2, the full variable domain is DSGVTQTPKHLITATGQRVTLRCSPRSGDLSVYWYQQSLDQGLQFLIQYYNGEERAKGNILERFSAQQFPDLHSELNLSSLELGDSALYFCASSVDSNYGYTFGSGTRLTVV.

The chain links TRBV29-1 to TRBJ2-1; 10 bases align to TRBD1. The trim removed 6 bases at V and 2 bases at J, leaving 7 bases unmatched. CDR1 is SQVTM and CDR2 is ANQGSEA in the germline V gene. CDR3 length equals 15 residues. CDR3 bases: TGCAGCGTGCAAACCGGGACAGGGGCCTACAATGAGCAGTTCTTC. As protein: CSVQTGTGAYNEQFF.

Points on this clone: Other DNA sequences in the sample encode the same CDR3. The chain employs TRBV6-1 and TRBJ1-5; D gene unclear. V was pared by 3 bases and J by 3 bases, with 6 bases between. Germline CDR1 MNHNS, CDR2 SASEGT. CDR3 length: 13 amino acids. The CDR3 reads CASSEHTNQPQHF. In DNA, the CDR3 is TGTGCCAGCAGTGAGCACACCAATCAGCCCCAGCATTTT.

The rearrangement links TRBV6-6 to TRBJ1-1; no definite D call. The germline gives CDR1 MNHNY, CDR2 SVGAGI (reference sequence). The length of the CDR3 is 14 residues. V was cut by 0 bases and J by 1 base, with 6 bases left in between. CDR3 bases: TGTGCCAGCAGTTACTCGAGTCCGAACACTGAAGCTTTCTTT. This sequence encodes CASSYSSPNTEAFF.

The rearrangement links TRBV27 to TRBJ1-5; TRBD1 agrees at 9 bases. The germline CDR1 and CDR2 sequences are MNHEY and SMNVEV (reference sequence). The J segment lost 7 bases and the V segment lost 6 bases, leaving 7 bases of the junction unmatched. CDR3 length: 14 amino acids. Here the CDR3 DNA reads TGTGCCAGCAGCCCCCGGACAGGGGACCAGCCCCAGCATTTT. Translation gives CASSPRTGDQPQHF.

The genes are TRBV7-2 and TRBJ2-3; 11 bases are shared with TRBD2. CDR1 and CDR2 from the germline V gene are SGHTA and FQGNSA. The V and J ends lost 7 bases and 5 bases, in that order; junction bases with no gene match: 14. The CDR3 has 17 residues. CDR3 nucleotide sequence: TGTGCCAGCACCATTACGACTAGCGGGATTCGAGGAGATACGCAGTATTTT. Its protein product is CASTITTSGIRGDTQYF. The whole variable domain, remainder taken from reference TRBV7-2 and TRBJ2-3, is GAGVSQSPSNKVTEKGKDVELRCDPISGHTALYWYRQSLGQGLEFLIYFQGNSAPDKSGLPSDRFSAERTGGSVSTLTIQRTQQEDSAVYLCASTITTSGIRGDTQYFGPGTRLTVL.

The chain uses TRBV7-9 and TRBJ2-7; 8 bases align to TRBD2. V lost 7 bases and J lost 3; bases outside the gene matches: 8. Germline V lookup: CDR1 SEHNR, CDR2 FQNEAQ (reference sequence). This CDR3 is 14 amino acids long. The CDR3 reads CASTTGGSSYEQYF. CDR3 coding DNA: TGTGCCAGCACCACGGGGGGGTCAAGCTACGAGCAGTACTTC.

The chain is built from TRBV11-2 and TRBJ2-5; perhaps TRBD2 as D (7 bases). Trimming stripped 7 bases from V and 4 bases from J, with 16 bases between. The CDR3 sequence is 14 residues long. Germline V gives CDR1 SGHAT, CDR2 FQNNGV. The CDR3 region has the DNA TGTGCCAGCAACAAAGGGGGGGGAGGAGAGACCCAGTACTTC. It specifies CASNKGGGGETQYF.